Listed here are 13 T cell receptor beta chains from one sample, sequenced in a study of blood T cell repertoires in COVID-19. Produced via immunoSEQ multiplex PCR; TCRdb's table is partial and in-frame only. This table holds about 290,000 clones, about nine tenths found once. Sequencing used PBMCs or T cells enriched from blood (not recorded which). These receptors originate from a woman between 40 and 50 years old who had recovered from COVID-19.

V and J are TRBV18 and TRBJ2-1; D possibly corresponds to TRBD1 (6 bases). This CDR3 is built from 15 residues. The V end lost 4 bases, the J end lost 4 bases, and 14 bases lay between the germline ends. Germline CDR1 reads KGHSH; CDR2 reads LQKENI. The CDR3 bases are TGTGCCAGCTCACGGGTACAGGGAATATACAATGAGCAGTTCTTC. This encodes CASSRVQGIYNEQFF.

This rearrangement joins TRBV12-3 or TRBV12-4 to TRBJ1-5; possibly TRBD1 for D (6 bases). Trimming took off 8 bases at V and 3 bases at J, with 11 bases between the two ends. The CDR3 runs 13 residues. DNA for the CDR3: TGTGCCAGCCGCCGGGACAACAATCAGCCCCAGCATTTT. Protein: CASRRDNNQPQHF.

The chain joins TRBV11-1 to TRBJ1-6, with TRBD1 matching over 8 bases. Germline CDR1 is SGHAT and CDR2 is FQDESV (reference sequence). The CDR3 covers 14 residues. The V segment lost 4 bases and the J segment 9 bases; nucleotides outside the gene matches: 5. The CDR3 coding sequence is TGTGCCAGCAGCTCTGGACAGGGATCTTCACCCCTCCACTTT. Translating it yields CASSSGQGSSPLHF. Drawing the rest from reference TRBV11-1 and TRBJ1-6, the complete variable domain is EAEVAQSPRYKITEKSQAVAFWCDPISGHATLYWYRQILGQGPELLVQFQDESVVDDSQLPKDRFSAERLKGVDSTLKIQPAELGDSAMYLCASSSGQGSSPLHFGNGTRLTVT.

V usage is TRBV24-1 and J usage is TRBJ2-1, with TRBD1 matching 10 bases. Trimming took 1 base from V and 5 from J; bases not matched to a gene: 4. The germline gives CDR1 KGHDR, CDR2 SFDVKD. This CDR3 has 16 amino acids. CDR3 DNA sequence: TGTGCCACCAGTGATTTTGGACAGGGGGGGAACAATGAGCAGTTCTTC. It is translated as CATSDFGQGGNNEQFF.

This clone was seen more than once but under ten times. This rearrangement joins TRBV3-1 (or the pseudogene TRBV3-2) to TRBJ1-3; the D is unclear. This CDR3 contains 14 residues. Germline V gives CDR1 LGHDT, CDR2 YNNKEL (reference sequence). V was trimmed by 6 bases and J by 0 bases, leaving 9 bases between them. The CDR3 here is CASSSVSSGNTIYF. In DNA form, the CDR3 reads TGTGCCAGCAGTTCGGTAAGCTCTGGAAACACCATATATTTT.

The chain combines TRBV7-6 with TRBJ1-6; no definite D call. V was trimmed by 0 bases and J by 5 bases, leaving 17 bases between them. The CDR3 spans 18 residues. Germline V gives CDR1 SGHVS, CDR2 FNYEAQ. CDR3 nucleotide sequence: TGTGCCAGCAGCTTAGCGCGCGGGCGGTCCGGAAATAATTCACCCCTCCACTTT. This translates into CASSLARGRSGNNSPLHF.

The chain uses TRBV19 and TRBJ1-4; weak D call: TRBD1 (6 bases). V was clipped by 7 bases and J by 6 bases, with 15 bases between them. This CDR3 spans 14 amino acids. The V gene's germline CDR1 is LNHDA and CDR2 SQIVND (reference sequence). In DNA form, the CDR3 reads TGTGCCAGTAACCCGGGACATTCCTATGAAAAACTGTTTTTT. It yields the protein CASNPGHSYEKLFF.

The chain joins TRBV30 to TRBJ1-2; 7 bases line up with TRBD1. CDR3 size: 15 residues. Trimming took 4 bases from V and 1 from J; bases not matched to a gene: 9. The V gene's germline CDR1 is GTSNPN and CDR2 SVGIG (reference sequence). CDR3 nucleotide sequence: TGTGCCTGGATTAGACAGGGTGGAATTAACTATGGCTACACCTTC. Its translation is CAWIRQGGINYGYTF.

The V call is TRBV19, the J call TRBJ1-5, with TRBD1 identical over 11 bases. V was clipped by 4 bases and J by 6 bases; unmatched bases: 11. Looked up from germline, CDR1 is LNHDA and CDR2 is SQIVND (reference sequence). The CDR3 runs to 17 residues. The CDR3 sequence: CASSSTRDRGLSQPQHF. The CDR3 bases are TGTGCCAGTAGTAGCACCCGGGACAGGGGGTTAAGTCAGCCCCAGCATTTT.

The chain is built from TRBV7-2 and TRBJ1-5, with 9 bases that match TRBD1. V lost 0 bases, J lost 1 base, and 4 bases stayed unmatched. The V gene's germline CDR1 is SGHTA and CDR2 FQGNSA. The CDR3 covers 17 residues. In DNA, the CDR3 is TGTGCCAGCAGCTTAGCCGGGACAGGGTGGAGCAATCAGCCCCAGCATTTT. Protein product: CASSLAGTGWSNQPQHF.

V and J are TRBV11-2 and TRBJ2-2, with D unclear. In germline, CDR1 is SGHAT, CDR2 FQNNGV. V was shortened by 0 bases and J by 4 bases, with 9 bases between the two germline ends. The CDR3 totals 15 residues. The CDR3 is CASSLDGRTTGELFF. DNA for the CDR3: TGTGCCAGCAGCTTAGATGGCCGAACCACCGGGGAGCTGTTTTTT.

The rearrangement uses TRBV11-2 and TRBJ1-2; D not resolved. This CDR3 spans 15 amino acids. The ends were cut back, 0 bases at V and 1 base at J, with 9 bases in the middle. Germline lookup yields CDR1 SGHAT and CDR2 FQNNGV. The CDR3 DNA reads TGTGCCAGCAGCTTAGAAATCCGGGGTAACTATGGCTACACCTTC. Encoded protein: CASSLEIRGNYGYTF.

CDR3 DNA sequence: TGTGCCAGCAGCCAATGGGGACAGGGGACCACCTATGGCTACACCTTC. Its translation: CASSQWGQGTTYGYTF. V is TRBV3-1 (or the pseudogene TRBV3-2) and J is TRBJ1-2; TRBD1 matches 10 bases. The V and J ends lost 2 bases and 4 bases, in that order; junction bases with no gene match: 7. Germline V gene sequence: CDR1 LGHDT, CDR2 YNNKEL (reference sequence). CDR3 length: 16 residues.